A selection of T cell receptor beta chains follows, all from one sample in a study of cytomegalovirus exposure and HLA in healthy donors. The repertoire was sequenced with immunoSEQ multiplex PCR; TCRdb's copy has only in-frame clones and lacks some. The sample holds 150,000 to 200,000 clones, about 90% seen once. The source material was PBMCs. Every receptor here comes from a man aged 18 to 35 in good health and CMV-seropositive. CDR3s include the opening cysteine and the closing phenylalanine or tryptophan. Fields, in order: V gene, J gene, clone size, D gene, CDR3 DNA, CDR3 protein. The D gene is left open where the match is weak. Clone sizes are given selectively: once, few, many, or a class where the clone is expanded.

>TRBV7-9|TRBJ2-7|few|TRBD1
TGTGCCAGCAGCTCAGAAGACAGGGCAGACTACGAGCAGTACTTC
CASSSEDRADYEQYF
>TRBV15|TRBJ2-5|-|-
TGTGCCACCAGCAGAGATCCCTGGACAGCGGAAGGGGAGACCCAGTACTTC
CATSRDPWTAEGETQYF
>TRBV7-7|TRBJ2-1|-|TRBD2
TGTGCTAGCAGCTTAACTAGCGAGAGCTCCTACAATGAGCAGTTCTTC
CASSLTSESSYNEQFF
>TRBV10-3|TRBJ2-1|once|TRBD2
TGTGCCATCAGTGGACGAGCGGGAGAGGGTAATGAGCAGTTCTTC
CAISGRAGEGNEQFF
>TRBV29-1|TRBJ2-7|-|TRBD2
TGCAGCGTTGATGGGACCCCGGGGGGAGCCTACGAGCAGTACTTC
CSVDGTPGGAYEQYF
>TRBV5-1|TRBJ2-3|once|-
TGCGCCAGCAGCGACACCGGGACTGGTACAGATACGCAGTATTTT
CASSDTGTGTDTQYF
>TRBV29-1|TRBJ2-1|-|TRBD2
TGCAGCGTTGCACAGCGGGAGTTGGGGAATGAGCAGTTCTTC
CSVAQRELGNEQFF
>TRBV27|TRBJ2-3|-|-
TGTGCCAGCAGTTTTACGGGATTTAACACAGATACGCAGTATTTT
CASSFTGFNTDTQYF
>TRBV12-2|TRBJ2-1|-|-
TGTGCAAGTCGCATCAGCGGGAGGGCCCGGAATGAGCAGTTCTTC
CASRISGRARNEQFF
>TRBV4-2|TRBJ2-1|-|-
TGTGCCAGCAGCCAAGTGGGGGGGACACTATACAATGAGCAGTTCTTC
CASSQVGGTLYNEQFF
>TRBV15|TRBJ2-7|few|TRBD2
TGTGCCACCAGCAGAGGTCTTAAGCTAGCGGGGATCCCCTACGAGCAGTACTTC
CATSRGLKLAGIPYEQYF
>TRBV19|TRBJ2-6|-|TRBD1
TGTGCCAGTAGTAAATACGGACAGGGATCTGGGGCCAACGTCCTGACTTTC
CASSKYGQGSGANVLTF
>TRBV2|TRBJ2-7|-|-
TGTGCCACCCAAGGGACATTGTTCACCTACGAGCAGTACTTC
CATQGTLFTYEQYF
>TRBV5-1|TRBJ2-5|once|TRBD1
TGCGCCAGCAGCTTGGGGGGACAGAAAGAGACCCAGTACTTC
CASSLGGQKETQYF
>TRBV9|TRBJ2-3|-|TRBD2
TGTGCCAGCAGCATTGGACTAGCGGACACAGATACGCAGTATTTT
CASSIGLADTDTQYF
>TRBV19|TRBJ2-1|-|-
TGTGCCAGTAGTATCGGGGACTATGAGCAGTTCTTC
CASSIGDYEQFF
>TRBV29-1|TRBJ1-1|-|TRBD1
TGCAGCGTAGGACAGGGGACGGAAGCTTTCTTT
CSVGQGTEAFF
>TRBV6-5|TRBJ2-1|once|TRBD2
TGTGCCAGCAGTTACGGGACTAGCGGAACCTACAATGAGCAGTTCTTC
CASSYGTSGTYNEQFF
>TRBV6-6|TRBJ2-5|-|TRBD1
TGTGCCAGCAGTCACAAAAACAGGGGGCAGACCCAGTACTTC
CASSHKNRGQTQYF
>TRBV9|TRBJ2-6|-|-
TGTGCCAGCAGCGTTAACAGGGCTGGGGCCAACGTCCTGACTTTC
CASSVNRAGANVLTF
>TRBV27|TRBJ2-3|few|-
TGTGCCAGCAGCCGCTTGGGGGCGAAAGATACGCAGTATTTT
CASSRLGAKDTQYF
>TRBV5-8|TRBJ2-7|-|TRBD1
TGTGCCAGCAGCTTGGGGACAGGGCTGGACGAGCAGTACTTC
CASSLGTGLDEQYF
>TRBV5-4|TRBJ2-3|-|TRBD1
TGTGCCAGCAGCTTTCCGGGACAGGGGGTGGATACGCAGTATTTT
CASSFPGQGVDTQYF
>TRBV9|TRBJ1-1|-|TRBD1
TGTGCCAGCAGCGGCGGACAGGGACCTATTGGAGCTTTCTTT
CASSGGQGPIGAFF
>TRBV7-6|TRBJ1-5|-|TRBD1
TGTGCCAGCAGCTTAGACCACAGGACAGGGGCGGATCAGCCCCAGCATTTT
CASSLDHRTGADQPQHF
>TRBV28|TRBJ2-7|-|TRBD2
TGTGCCAGCAGTTGGAGTCCGGGACTAGCGGGAGGACTTTACTCCTACGAGCAGTACTTC
CASSWSPGLAGGLYSYEQYF
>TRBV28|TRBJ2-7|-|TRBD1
TGTGCCAGCAACCCCGGGACAGGGGTGGGCGAGCAGTACTTC
CASNPGTGVGEQYF
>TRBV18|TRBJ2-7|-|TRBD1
TGTGCCAGCTCACCGACAGGGAGCGAGCAGTACTTC
CASSPTGSEQYF
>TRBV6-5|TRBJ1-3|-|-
TGTGCCAGCAGGGCCGGGGTCGGAAACACCATATATTTT
CASRAGVGNTIYF
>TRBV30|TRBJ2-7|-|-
TGTGCCTGGAGTGCAGGGGAAGGGTACGAGCAGTACTTC
CAWSAGEGYEQYF
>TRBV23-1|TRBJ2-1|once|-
TGCGCCAGCAGTCAATCGGTACTTGCGCCGAATGAGCAGTTCTTC
CASSQSVLAPNEQFF
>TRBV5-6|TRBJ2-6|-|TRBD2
TGTGCCAGCAGCGCGGGACTACCTGGAGCTGGGGCCAACGTCCTGACTTTC
CASSAGLPGAGANVLTF
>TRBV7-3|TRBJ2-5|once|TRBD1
TGTGCCAGCAGCCTGACAGGGGTAGGAGAGACCCAGTACTTC
CASSLTGVGETQYF
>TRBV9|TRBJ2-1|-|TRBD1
TGTGCCAGCAGCGAAGAGGACAGGGTTGCGTACAATGAGCAGTTCTTC
CASSEEDRVAYNEQFF
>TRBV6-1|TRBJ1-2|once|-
TGTGCCAGCAGTGAGCAGGGTAACTATGGCTACACCTTC
CASSEQGNYGYTF
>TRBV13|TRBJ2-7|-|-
TGTGCCAGCCTAGACAGGCCCTACGAGCAGTACTTC
CASLDRPYEQYF
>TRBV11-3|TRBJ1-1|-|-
TGTGCCAGCAGCTCTCTCGGCGGGGGCGCGAACACTGAAGCTTTCTTT
CASSSLGGGANTEAFF
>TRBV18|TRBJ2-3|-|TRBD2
TGTGCCAGCTCACCCCCGACTAGCGGGAGTACAGATACGCAGTATTTT
CASSPPTSGSTDTQYF
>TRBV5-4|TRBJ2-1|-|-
TGTGCCAGCAGCTTGGACTATACCCCTAATGAGCAGTTCTTC
CASSLDYTPNEQFF
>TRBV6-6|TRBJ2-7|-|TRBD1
TGTGCCAGCAGTCAGGACAGGGACCACGAGCAGTACTTC
CASSQDRDHEQYF
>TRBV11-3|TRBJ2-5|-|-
TGTGCCAGCAGCCTACTGCGGGAGACCCAGTACTTC
CASSLLRETQYF
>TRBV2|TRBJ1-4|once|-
TGTGCCAGCAGTGATCGGACAGCTTATAACTGTTTTTTT
CASSDRTAYNCFF
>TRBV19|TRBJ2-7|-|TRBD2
TGTGCCAGTAGCGGCGGGAGGTACGAGCAGTACTTC
CASSGGRYEQYF
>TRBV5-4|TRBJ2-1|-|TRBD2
TGTGCCAGCAGCTTGGGGACCCCCAGCGGGGGGAGCTCCTACAATGAGCAGTTCTTC
CASSLGTPSGGSSYNEQFF
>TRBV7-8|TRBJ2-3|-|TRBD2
TGTGCCAGCAGCTTCGATTCGGTAGCGGGATTTAGCACAGATACGCAGTATTTT
CASSFDSVAGFSTDTQYF
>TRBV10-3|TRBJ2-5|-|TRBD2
TGTGCCATCGCATCCGGGACGGGGGGAGAGACCCAGTACTTC
CAIASGTGGETQYF
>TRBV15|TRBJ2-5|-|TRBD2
TGTGCCACCAGCAAAACGGGAGGTTCAGAGACCCAGTACTTC
CATSKTGGSETQYF
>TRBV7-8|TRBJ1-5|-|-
TGTGCCAGCAGCTTAGAGCAACGGACTGTTAATCAGCCCCAGCATTTT
CASSLEQRTVNQPQHF